Listed below are T cell receptor beta chains from one sample, sequenced in a study of control samples from healthy donors and cancer patients. The repertoire was sequenced with immunoSEQ multiplex PCR; TCRdb's copy has only in-frame clones and lacks some. The table lists about 140,000 clones, less than 90% of them singletons. Sequencing input: blood. These TCRs come from a woman aged 25-40 years in good health. Both conserved end residues are part of each CDR3. Fields, in order: D gene, V gene, clone size, J gene, CDR3 DNA, CDR3 protein. The D gene is left open where the match is weak. Rows give clone size only sometimes, using once, few, many, or a class for an expanded clone.

>.|TRBV27|.|TRBJ1-1
TGTGCCAGCAGTTTAGGGGGCGGCACTGAAGCTTTCTTT
CASSLGGGTEAFF
>.|TRBV19|.|TRBJ2-7
TGTGCCAGTAGTTACGGGACGCCGCGGAACCTCTACTTC
CASSYGTPRNLYF
>TRBD1|TRBV10-3|.|TRBJ2-6
TGTGCCATCAGACAGGGGTCTGGGGCCAACGTCCTGACTTTC
CAIRQGSGANVLTF
>.|TRBV2|.|TRBJ1-2
TGTGCCAGCAGTCCCATTAATTTCTATGGCTACACCTTC
CASSPINFYGYTF
>.|TRBV2|once|TRBJ1-2
TGTGCCAGCAGAGGACAGATCTATGGCTACACCTTC
CASRGQIYGYTF
>.|TRBV4-2|.|TRBJ1-1
TGTGCCAGCAGCCCACAAGCGGTGGGCACGGCCACTGAAGCTTTCTTT
CASSPQAVGTATEAFF
>.|TRBV25-1|.|TRBJ2-3
TGTGCCAGCACCTCGGACCCAAATACGCAGTATTTT
CASTSDPNTQYF
>.|TRBV15|.|TRBJ1-2
TGTGCCACCAGCAGAGATAGCCGGACAGTCCTATATGGCTACACCTTC
CATSRDSRTVLYGYTF
>.|TRBV11-2|few|TRBJ2-2
TGTGCCAGCACCGATACTCTTGGGGAGGAGCTGTTTTTT
CASTDTLGEELFF
>.|TRBV30|.|TRBJ1-2
TGTGCCTGGAGGGCCTACTCCCCGCAGGGCTATGGCTACACCTTC
CAWRAYSPQGYGYTF
>TRBD1|TRBV18|.|TRBJ1-3
TGTGCCAGCTCACCATGGACAGGGGCCTCTGGAAACACCATATATTTT
CASSPWTGASGNTIYF
>.|TRBV7-2|.|TRBJ1-2
TGTGCCAGCAGCCCCCGGGAATACGGGTATGGCTACACCTTC
CASSPREYGYGYTF
>.|TRBV5-1|.|TRBJ2-5
TGCGCCAGCAGCTTGGCCCTAGAGACCCAGTACTTC
CASSLALETQYF
>TRBD1|TRBV19|.|TRBJ2-1
TGTGCCAGTGGGGGACAGGGATACAATGAGCAGTTCTTC
CASGGQGYNEQFF
>TRBD1|TRBV28|.|TRBJ2-5
TGTGCCAGCAGTTCCCCCCCCCAGGGGGCCGGGGAGACCCAGTACTTC
CASSSPPQGAGETQYF
>.|TRBV11-3|once|TRBJ2-2
TGTGCCAGCAGCTTAAGCCAGGGGAACACCGGGGAGCTGTTTTTT
CASSLSQGNTGELFF
>TRBD2|TRBV5-1|once|TRBJ2-1
TGCGCCAGCACGGTTTCTAGCGGGAGTTTTGATGAGCAGTTCTTC
CASTVSSGSFDEQFF
>TRBD2|TRBV9|.|TRBJ2-2
TGTGCCAGCAGCGTAGGCCGCGGGGGACACACCGGGGAGCTGTTTTTT
CASSVGRGGHTGELFF
>TRBD2|TRBV6-5|.|TRBJ2-7
TGTGCCAGCAGTTTGAGCGGGGGAAGGTACGAGCAGTACTTC
CASSLSGGRYEQYF
>.|TRBV5-1|once|TRBJ2-5
TGCGCCAGCAGCACCCTACTTACCGGGCGGGAGACCCAGTACTTC
CASSTLLTGRETQYF
>.|TRBV6-6|.|TRBJ1-1
TGTGCCAGCAATCAGAACACTGAAGCTTTCTTT
CASNQNTEAFF
>TRBD1|TRBV28|.|TRBJ2-1
TGTGCCAGCAGTAACCGGGACAGGGGGACCCATTTGACCGGGTGGCAGTTCTTC
CASSNRDRGTHLTGWQFF
>TRBD2|TRBV7-2|.|TRBJ2-1
TGTGCCAGCAGCAAACGGCGACTAGCGGACCTAGACAATGAGCAGTTCTTC
CASSKRRLADLDNEQFF